These 17 T cell receptor beta chains originate from one sample sequenced in a study of shared clonotypes between healthy human individuals. Produced via immunoSEQ multiplex PCR; TCRdb's table is partial and in-frame only. The sample yields 1.6 million or so clones, 97% to 99% seen once. The sequenced sample was naive CD4+ T cells sorted from blood. Indicated subset: CD45RA+ positively selected. The receptor source for this set is a man aged 30-40 years in good health.

The count of this clone is one. The chain combines TRBV4-2 with TRBJ2-7; no reliable D call. In germline, CDR1 is LGHNA, CDR2 YNFKEQ. This CDR3 is 18 amino acids long. Trimming took off 0 bases at V and 4 bases at J, with 22 bases between the two ends. Here the CDR3 reads CASSQDVAMAARGYEQYF. CDR3 in DNA: TGTGCCAGCAGCCAAGATGTCGCAATGGCTGCCCGTGGGTACGAGCAGTACTTC.

This chain uses TRBV7-9 with TRBJ1-1, with 8 nucleotides matching TRBD1. Trimming took 5 bases from V and 4 from J; bases not matched to a gene: 6. CDR1 SEHNR and CDR2 FQNEAQ come from the germline V gene (reference sequence). The CDR3 has 14 residues. The CDR3 DNA sequence: TGTGCCAGCAGCACCCGACAGGGGCTCACTGAAGCTTTCTTT. Protein: CASSTRQGLTEAFF.

The chain combines TRBV7-9 with TRBJ2-7; no definite D call. The CDR3 runs 13 residues. V lost 2 bases, J lost 2 bases, and 7 bases lay in between. Germline V gene sequence: CDR1 SEHNR, CDR2 FQNEAQ (reference sequence). The CDR3 DNA reads as TGTGCCAGCAGCTTATCCCTTACCTACGAGCAGTACTTC. Amino acids: CASSLSLTYEQYF.

The sample holds one count of this clone. The same CDR3 can be traced to other DNA sequences in this sample. This chain connects TRBV5-1 to TRBJ2-2, with D hard to call. Trimming took off 5 bases at V and 1 base at J, with 3 bases between the two ends. This CDR3 has 12 residues. Germline V CDR1 and CDR2: SGHRS, YFSETQ. CDR3 sequence reads: CASSLNTGELFF. CDR3 sequence (DNA): TGCGCCAGCAGTTTGAACACCGGGGAGCTGTTTTTT.

The chain carries TRBV15 and TRBJ1-2; D is undetermined. Germline lookup yields CDR1 LNHNV and CDR2 YYDKDF (reference sequence). V was pared by 1 base and J by 8 bases, with 14 bases between. CDR3 length equals 14 residues. Here the CDR3 reads CATSRAYPVEGYTF. The CDR3, as DNA: TGTGCCACCAGCAGAGCGTACCCCGTGGAGGGCTACACCTTC.

The genes are TRBV5-4 and TRBJ2-3; unclear D gene. Trimming took 2 bases from V and 5 from J, leaving 12 bases between them. CDR1 is SGHNT and CDR2 is YYREEE in the germline V gene (reference sequence). The CDR3 is 14 amino acids. The CDR3 nucleotides are TGTGCCAGCAGCTTATCCACTCTTGTAGATACGCAGTATTTT. Its protein is CASSLSTLVDTQYF. Combining the CDR3 with reference TRBV5-4 and TRBJ2-3 gives the whole variable domain ETGVTQSPTHLIKTRGQQVTLRCSSQSGHNTVSWYQQALGQGPQFIFQYYREEENGRGNFPPRFSGLQFPNYSSELNVNALELDDSALYLCASSLSTLVDTQYFGPGTRLTVL.

The CDR3 spells CASSADGRYRAGELFF. CDR3 DNA: TGTGCCAGCAGCGCAGACGGGAGGTACAGGGCCGGGGAGCTGTTTTTT. The chain has TRBV11-1 and TRBJ2-2, with D perhaps matching TRBD2 (7 bases). Trimming took 5 bases from V and 6 from J, leaving 19 bases between them. The CDR3 sequence is 16 residues long. Germline loops: CDR1 SGHAT, CDR2 FQDESV (reference sequence).

This chain joins TRBV13 and TRBJ2-5; D is possibly TRBD2 (6 bases). From germline, CDR1 is PRHDT and CDR2 FYEKMQ (reference sequence). The length of the CDR3 is 15 residues. Deletions cut 1 base from V and 2 bases from J, with 11 bases between. The CDR3 loop is CASSLEASEQETQYF. In DNA form, the CDR3 reads TGTGCCAGCAGCTTAGAGGCTAGCGAACAAGAGACCCAGTACTTC.

This chain uses TRBV6-1 with TRBJ2-2; 9 bases match TRBD2. The germline gives CDR1 MNHNS, CDR2 SASEGT. The CDR3 extends over 15 amino acids. V shed 7 bases, J shed 1 base, and the junction held 4 bases outside the gene matches. Here the CDR3 reads CASTRLAVNTGELFF. In DNA, the CDR3 is TGTGCCAGCACCAGACTAGCGGTGAACACCGGGGAGCTGTTTTTT.

The rearrangement joins TRBV2 to TRBJ2-1; 10 positions match TRBD2. There are 15 residues in the CDR3. Per the germline V gene, CDR1 is SNHLY and CDR2 is FYNNEI. Trimming took 8 bases from V and 4 from J; bases not matched to a gene: 8. The CDR3 region has the DNA TGTGCCAGCCTAGAAGCTAGCGGGGGTTACAATGAGCAGTTCTTC. Protein: CASLEASGGYNEQFF.

V usage is TRBV5-6 and J usage is TRBJ1-5; the D is unclear. The CDR3 length is 15 residues. Germline values: CDR1 SGHDT, CDR2 YYEEEE. V lost 2 bases to trimming and J lost 0 bases, with 9 bases between them. Here the CDR3 reads CASSLSGPSNQPQHF. CDR3 coding DNA: TGTGCCAGCAGCTTATCCGGGCCTAGCAATCAGCCCCAGCATTTT.

The V and J genes are TRBV7-8 and TRBJ1-5, with D perhaps TRBD1 (5 bases). V shed 1 base and J shed 5 bases, with 15 bases lying between them. Per the germline V gene, CDR1 is SGHVS and CDR2 is FQNEAQ. The CDR3 has 16 amino acids. CDR3 amino acids: CASSLEEGRGDQPQHF. CDR3 nucleotide sequence: TGTGCCAGCAGCTTAGAGGAGGGGCGAGGGGATCAGCCCCAGCATTTT.

V gene TRBV14 combines with J gene TRBJ2-6; perhaps D is TRBD1 or TRBD2 (5 bases each). This CDR3 has 19 amino acids. Germline assignment: CDR1 SGHDN and CDR2 FVKESK. The V and J ends lost 2 bases and 4 bases respectively, with 21 bases between them. The CDR3 sequence is CASSQLPGRENPGANVLTF. The DNA of the CDR3 is TGTGCCAGCAGCCAACTTCCCGGCAGGGAGAACCCCGGGGCCAACGTCCTGACTTTC.

To note about this clone: Other DNA sequences in the same sample also yield this CDR3. The J gene is TRBJ2-7, the V gene TRBV13; D is ambiguous. V was cut by 1 base and J by 0 bases, with 7 bases left in between. This CDR3 comprises 14 residues. Germline assignment: CDR1 PRHDT and CDR2 FYEKMQ (reference sequence). The CDR3 DNA sequence: TGTGCCAGCAGCTTAGAACGCCTCTCCTACGAGCAGTACTTC. Amino acid sequence: CASSLERLSYEQYF. The full variable domain, completed using reference TRBV13 and TRBJ2-7, is AAGVIQSPRHLIKEKRETATLKCYPIPRHDTVYWYQQGPGQDPQFLISFYEKMQSDKGSIPDRFSAQQFSDYHSELNMSSLELGDSALYFCASSLERLSYEQYFGPGTRLTVT.

This clone came up once. This chain links TRBV4-1 with TRBJ2-1; no clear D gene. The CDR3 has 14 residues. Trimming pared 4 bases from V and 5 bases from J, leaving 12 bases between. Per the germline V gene, CDR1 is MGHRA and CDR2 is YSYEKL. The DNA of the CDR3 is TGCGCCAGCAGCCTTATCGGGCGCGACAATGAGCAGTTCTTC. Protein product: CASSLIGRDNEQFF.

The CDR3 sequence: CASSNTLGSYGYTF. The DNA for the CDR3 is TGTGCCAGCAGTAATACCTTAGGATCCTATGGCTACACCTTC. V usage is TRBV6-5 and J usage is TRBJ1-2; the D is unclear. Germline CDR1 reads MNHEY; CDR2 reads SVGAGI. The CDR3 runs to 14 residues. The ends were cut back, 5 bases at V and 4 bases at J, with 14 bases in the middle.

The CDR3 DNA reads TGTGCCAGCAGTGGACTAGCGGGAGCTTCCTACGAGCAGTACTTC. It codes for CASSGLAGASYEQYF. The genes are TRBV6-1 and TRBJ2-7, with 12 bases lining up with TRBD2. The germline gives CDR1 MNHNS, CDR2 SASEGT. The V gene end was trimmed by 4 bases and the J gene end by 1 base; junction bases not matched to a gene: 2. This CDR3 comprises 15 residues.